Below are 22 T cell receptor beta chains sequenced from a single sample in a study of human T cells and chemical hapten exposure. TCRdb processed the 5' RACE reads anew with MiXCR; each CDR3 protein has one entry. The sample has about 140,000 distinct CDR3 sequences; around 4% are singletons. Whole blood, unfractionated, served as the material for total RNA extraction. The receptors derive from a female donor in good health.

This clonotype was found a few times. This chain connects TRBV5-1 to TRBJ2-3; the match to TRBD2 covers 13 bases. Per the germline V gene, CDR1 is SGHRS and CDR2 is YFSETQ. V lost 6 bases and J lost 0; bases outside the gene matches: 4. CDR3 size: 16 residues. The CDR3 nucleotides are TGCGCCAGCAAGGGACTAGCGGGGAGTAGCACAGATACGCAGTATTTT. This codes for CASKGLAGSSTDTQYF.

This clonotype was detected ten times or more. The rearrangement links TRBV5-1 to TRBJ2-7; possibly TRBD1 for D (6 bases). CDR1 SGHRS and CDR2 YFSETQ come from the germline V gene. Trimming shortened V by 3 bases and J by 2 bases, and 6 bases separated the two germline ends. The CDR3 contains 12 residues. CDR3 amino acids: CASSSGAYEQYF. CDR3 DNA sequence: TGCGCCAGCAGCTCAGGGGCCTACGAGCAGTACTTC.

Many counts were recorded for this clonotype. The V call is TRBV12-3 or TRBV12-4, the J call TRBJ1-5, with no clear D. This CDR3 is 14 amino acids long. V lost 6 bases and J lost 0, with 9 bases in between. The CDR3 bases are TGTGCCAGCAGCCCCACGAATAGCAATCAGCCCCAGCATTTT. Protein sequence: CASSPTNSNQPQHF.

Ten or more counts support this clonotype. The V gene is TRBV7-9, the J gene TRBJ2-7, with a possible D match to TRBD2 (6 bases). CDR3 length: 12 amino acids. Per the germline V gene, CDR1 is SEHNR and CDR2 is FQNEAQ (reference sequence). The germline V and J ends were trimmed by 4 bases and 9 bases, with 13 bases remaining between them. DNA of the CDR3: TGTGCCAGCAGCTCAAGGGAGGTGGGGCAGTACTTC. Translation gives CASSSREVGQYF.

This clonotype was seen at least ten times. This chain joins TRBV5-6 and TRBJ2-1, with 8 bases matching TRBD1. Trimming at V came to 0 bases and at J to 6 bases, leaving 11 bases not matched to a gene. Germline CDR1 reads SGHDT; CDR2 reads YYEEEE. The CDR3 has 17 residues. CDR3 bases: TGTGCCAGCAGCTTGGGATTGCGGGACAGGAGTGGCAATGAGCAGTTCTTC. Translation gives CASSLGLRDRSGNEQFF.

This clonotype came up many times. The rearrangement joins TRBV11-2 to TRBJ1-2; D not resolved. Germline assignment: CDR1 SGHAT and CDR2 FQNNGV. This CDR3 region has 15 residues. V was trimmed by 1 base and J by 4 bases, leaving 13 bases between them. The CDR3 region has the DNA TGTGCCAGCAGCTTAGTAGGTCTGGGGTTCTATGGCTACACCTTC. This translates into CASSLVGLGFYGYTF.

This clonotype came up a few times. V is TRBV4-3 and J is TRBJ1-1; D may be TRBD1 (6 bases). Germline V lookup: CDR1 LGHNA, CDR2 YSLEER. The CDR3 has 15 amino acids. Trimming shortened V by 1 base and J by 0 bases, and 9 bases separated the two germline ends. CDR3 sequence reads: CASSQGRDMNTEAFF. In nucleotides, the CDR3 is TGCGCCAGCAGCCAAGGCAGGGACATGAACACTGAAGCTTTCTTT.

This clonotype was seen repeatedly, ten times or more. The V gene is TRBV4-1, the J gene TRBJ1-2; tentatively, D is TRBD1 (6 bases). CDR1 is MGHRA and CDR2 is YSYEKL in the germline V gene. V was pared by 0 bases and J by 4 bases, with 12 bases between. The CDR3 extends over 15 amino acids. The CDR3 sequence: CASSQDAGGRYGYTF. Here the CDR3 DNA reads TGCGCCAGCAGCCAAGATGCGGGGGGCCGCTATGGCTACACCTTC.

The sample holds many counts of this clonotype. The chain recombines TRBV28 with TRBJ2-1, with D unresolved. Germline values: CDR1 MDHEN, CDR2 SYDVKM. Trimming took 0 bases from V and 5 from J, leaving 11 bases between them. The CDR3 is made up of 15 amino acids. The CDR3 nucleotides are TGTGCCAGCAGTTTATGGACGGACCCTCACAATGAGCAGTTCTTC. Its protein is CASSLWTDPHNEQFF.

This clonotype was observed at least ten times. The CDR3 DNA sequence: TGCAGTGCTAGAGTGTGGTCGGCAACTAATGAAAAACTGTTTTTT. Protein: CSARVWSATNEKLFF. This chain uses TRBV20-1 with TRBJ1-4, with unresolved D. Germline CDR1 DFQATT, CDR2 SNEGSKA (reference sequence). The CDR3 contains 15 residues. The V and J ends lost 1 base and 0 bases respectively, with 9 bases between them.

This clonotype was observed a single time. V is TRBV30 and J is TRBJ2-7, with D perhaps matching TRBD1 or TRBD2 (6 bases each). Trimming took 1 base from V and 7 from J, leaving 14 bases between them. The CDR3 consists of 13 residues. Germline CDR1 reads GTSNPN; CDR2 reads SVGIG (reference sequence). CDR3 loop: CAWSGQVGGEQYF. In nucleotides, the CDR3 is TGTGCCTGGAGTGGACAGGTCGGGGGAGAGCAGTACTTC.

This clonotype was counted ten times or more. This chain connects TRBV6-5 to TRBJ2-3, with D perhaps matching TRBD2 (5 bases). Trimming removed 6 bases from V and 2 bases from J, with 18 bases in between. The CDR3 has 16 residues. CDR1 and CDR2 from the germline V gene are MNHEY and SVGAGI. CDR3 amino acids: CASSPRGVSNTDTQYF. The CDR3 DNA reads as TGTGCCAGCAGCCCCCGGGGTGTTTCCAACACAGATACGCAGTATTTT.

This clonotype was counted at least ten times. CDR3 amino acids: CASSQDLAGATDTQYF. The CDR3, as DNA: TGCGCCAGCAGCCAAGATCTAGCGGGGGCCACAGATACGCAGTATTTT. V usage is TRBV4-3 and J usage is TRBJ2-3; the match to TRBD2 covers 10 bases. V lost 0 bases and J lost 2; bases outside the gene matches: 2. Germline V lookup: CDR1 LGHNA, CDR2 YSLEER. The CDR3 has 16 residues.

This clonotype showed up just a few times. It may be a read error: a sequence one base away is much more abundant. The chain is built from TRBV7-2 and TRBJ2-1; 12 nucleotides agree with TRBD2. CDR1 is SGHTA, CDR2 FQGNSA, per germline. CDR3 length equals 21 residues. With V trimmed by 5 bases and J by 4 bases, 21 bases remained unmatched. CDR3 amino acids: CASSLRRTSGVPRGSYNEQFF. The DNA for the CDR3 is TGTGCCAGCAGCCTCCGGAGGACTAGCGGGGTCCCACGTGGAAGTTACAATGAGCAGTTCTTC.

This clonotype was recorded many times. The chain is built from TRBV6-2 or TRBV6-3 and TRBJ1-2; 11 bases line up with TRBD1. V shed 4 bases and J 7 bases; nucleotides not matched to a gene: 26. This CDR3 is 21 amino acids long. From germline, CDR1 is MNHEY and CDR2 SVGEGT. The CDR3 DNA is TGTGCCAGCAGTTCACCCATGATCCCGAAGGACAGGGGGCGCGACAAGGCTGGCTACACCTTC. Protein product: CASSSPMIPKDRGRDKAGYTF.

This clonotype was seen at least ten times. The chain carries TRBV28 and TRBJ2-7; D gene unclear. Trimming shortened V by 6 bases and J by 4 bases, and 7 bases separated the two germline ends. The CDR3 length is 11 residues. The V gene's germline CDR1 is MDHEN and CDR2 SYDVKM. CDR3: CASSQLYEQYF. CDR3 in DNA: TGTGCCAGCAGCCAGCTTTACGAGCAGTACTTC.

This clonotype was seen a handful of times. The CDR3 DNA reads TGTGCCAGCAGTGAAGCTATGGTAACAGGGGGCGCGAGACAGCCCCAGCATTTT. Residues: CASSEAMVTGGARQPQHF. This chain links TRBV6-1 with TRBJ1-5; TRBD1 agrees at 9 bases. Germline V lookup: CDR1 MNHNS, CDR2 SASEGT. Unmatched junction bases numbered 13, after V lost 0 bases and J lost 7 bases. This CDR3 comprises 18 residues.

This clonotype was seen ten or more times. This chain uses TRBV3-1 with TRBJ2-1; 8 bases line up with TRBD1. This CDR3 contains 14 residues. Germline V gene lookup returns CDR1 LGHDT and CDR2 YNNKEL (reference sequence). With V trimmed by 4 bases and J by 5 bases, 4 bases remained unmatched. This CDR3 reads CASSLAGGHNEQFF. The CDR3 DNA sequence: TGTGCCAGCAGCCTAGCAGGGGGCCACAATGAGCAGTTCTTC.

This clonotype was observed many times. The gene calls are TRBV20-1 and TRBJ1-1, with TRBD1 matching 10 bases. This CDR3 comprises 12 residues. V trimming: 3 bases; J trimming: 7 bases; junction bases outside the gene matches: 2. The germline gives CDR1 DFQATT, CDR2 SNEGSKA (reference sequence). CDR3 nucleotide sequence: TGCAGTGCTAGTAGGACAGGGGGTGAAGCTTTCTTT. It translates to CSASRTGGEAFF.

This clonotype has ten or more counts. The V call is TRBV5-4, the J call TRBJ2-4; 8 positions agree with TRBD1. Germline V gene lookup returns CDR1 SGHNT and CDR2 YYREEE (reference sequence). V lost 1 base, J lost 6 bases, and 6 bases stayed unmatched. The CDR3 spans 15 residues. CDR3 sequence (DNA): TGTGCCAGCAGCTTGAGGCCAGGGGGCTTAAACATTCAGTACTTC. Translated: CASSLRPGGLNIQYF.

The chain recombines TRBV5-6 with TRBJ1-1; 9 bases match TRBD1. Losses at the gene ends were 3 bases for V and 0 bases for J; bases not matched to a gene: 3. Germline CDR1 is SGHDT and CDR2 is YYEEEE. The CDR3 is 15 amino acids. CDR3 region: CASSSGTGLNTEAFF. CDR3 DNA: TGTGCCAGCAGCTCGGGGACAGGGTTGAACACTGAAGCTTTCTTT.

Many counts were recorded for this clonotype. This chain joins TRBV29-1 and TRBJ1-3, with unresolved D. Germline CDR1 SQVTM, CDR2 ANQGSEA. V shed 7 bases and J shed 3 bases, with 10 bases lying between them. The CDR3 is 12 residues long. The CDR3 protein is CSGATNGNTIYF. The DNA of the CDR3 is TGCAGCGGCGCCACAAATGGAAACACCATATATTTT.